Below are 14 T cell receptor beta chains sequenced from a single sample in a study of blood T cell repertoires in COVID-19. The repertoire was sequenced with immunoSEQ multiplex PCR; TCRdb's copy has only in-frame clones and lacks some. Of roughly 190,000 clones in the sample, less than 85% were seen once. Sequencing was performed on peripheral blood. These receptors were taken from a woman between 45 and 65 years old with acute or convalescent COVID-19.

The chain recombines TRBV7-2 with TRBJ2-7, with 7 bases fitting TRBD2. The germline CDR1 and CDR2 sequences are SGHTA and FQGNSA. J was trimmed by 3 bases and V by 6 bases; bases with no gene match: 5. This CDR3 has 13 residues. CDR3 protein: CASRSGAIYEQYF. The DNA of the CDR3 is TGTGCCAGCAGAAGCGGGGCGATCTACGAGCAGTACTTC.

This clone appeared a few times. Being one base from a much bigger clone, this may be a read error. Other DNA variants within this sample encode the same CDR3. The CDR3 coding sequence is TGTGCCAGCAGCGTAGCACGGGAAGAGACCCAGTACTTC. As protein: CASSVAREETQYF. V usage is TRBV9 and J usage is TRBJ2-5; D ambiguous. The length of the CDR3 is 13 residues. The V gene lost 0 bases and the J gene lost 3 bases, with 6 bases spanning the gap. Germline CDR1 is SGDLS and CDR2 is YYNGEE.

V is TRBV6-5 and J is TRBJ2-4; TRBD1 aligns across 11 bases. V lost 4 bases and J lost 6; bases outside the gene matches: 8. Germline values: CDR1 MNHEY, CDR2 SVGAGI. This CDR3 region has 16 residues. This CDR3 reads CASSSSWDRGGNIQYF. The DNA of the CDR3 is TGTGCCAGCAGTTCGTCTTGGGACAGGGGGGGAAACATTCAGTACTTC.

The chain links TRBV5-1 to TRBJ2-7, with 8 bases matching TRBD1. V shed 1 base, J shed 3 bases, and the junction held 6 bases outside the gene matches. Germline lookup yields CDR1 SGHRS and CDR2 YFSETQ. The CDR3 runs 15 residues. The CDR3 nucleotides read TGCGCCAGCAGCTTGTTGACAGGGGTGGACTACGAGCAGTACTTC. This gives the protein CASSLLTGVDYEQYF.

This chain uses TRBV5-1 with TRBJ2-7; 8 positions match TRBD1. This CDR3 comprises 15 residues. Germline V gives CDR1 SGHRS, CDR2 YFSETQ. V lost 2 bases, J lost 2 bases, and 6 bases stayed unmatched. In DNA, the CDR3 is TGCGCCAGCAGCTTAGGGACAGGTAACCCCTACGAGCAGTACTTC. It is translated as CASSLGTGNPYEQYF.

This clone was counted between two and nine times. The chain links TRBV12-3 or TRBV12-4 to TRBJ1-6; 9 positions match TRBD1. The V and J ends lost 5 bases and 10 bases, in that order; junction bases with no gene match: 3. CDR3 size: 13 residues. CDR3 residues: CASSTGGYSPLHF. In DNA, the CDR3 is TGTGCCAGCAGTACAGGGGGCTACTCACCCCTCCACTTT.

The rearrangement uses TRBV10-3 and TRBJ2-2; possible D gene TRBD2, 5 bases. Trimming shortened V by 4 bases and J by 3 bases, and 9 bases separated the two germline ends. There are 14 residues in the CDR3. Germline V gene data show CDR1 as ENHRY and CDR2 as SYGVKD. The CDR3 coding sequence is TGTGCCATCAGTGGGAGCGGTTACACCGGGGAGCTGTTTTTT. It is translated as CAISGSGYTGELFF.

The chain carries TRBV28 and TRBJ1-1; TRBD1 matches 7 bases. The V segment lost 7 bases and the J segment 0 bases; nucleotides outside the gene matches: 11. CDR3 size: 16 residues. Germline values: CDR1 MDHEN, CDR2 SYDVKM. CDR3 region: CASNQAGGLMNTEAFF. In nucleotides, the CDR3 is TGTGCCAGCAACCAGGCAGGGGGTTTAATGAACACTGAAGCTTTCTTT.

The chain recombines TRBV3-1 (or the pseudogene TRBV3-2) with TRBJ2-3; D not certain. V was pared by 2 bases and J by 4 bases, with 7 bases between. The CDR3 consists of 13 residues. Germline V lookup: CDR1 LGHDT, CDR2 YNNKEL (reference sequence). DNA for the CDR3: TGTGCCAGCAGCCAATTATTAGCAGATACGCAGTATTTT. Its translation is CASSQLLADTQYF.

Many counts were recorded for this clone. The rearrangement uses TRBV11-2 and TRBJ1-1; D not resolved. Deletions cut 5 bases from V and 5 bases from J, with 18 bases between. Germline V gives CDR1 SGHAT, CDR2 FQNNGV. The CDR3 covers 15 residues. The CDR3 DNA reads TGTGCCAGCAGCCCCTGGGTGGGTGCGCGGACTGAAGCTTTCTTT. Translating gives CASSPWVGARTEAFF.

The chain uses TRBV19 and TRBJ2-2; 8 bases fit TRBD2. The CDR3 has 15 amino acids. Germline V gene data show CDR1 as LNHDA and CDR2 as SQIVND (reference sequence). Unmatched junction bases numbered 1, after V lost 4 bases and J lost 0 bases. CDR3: CASSSGGTNTGELFF. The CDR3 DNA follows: TGTGCCAGTAGTAGCGGGGGGACGAACACCGGGGAGCTGTTTTTT.

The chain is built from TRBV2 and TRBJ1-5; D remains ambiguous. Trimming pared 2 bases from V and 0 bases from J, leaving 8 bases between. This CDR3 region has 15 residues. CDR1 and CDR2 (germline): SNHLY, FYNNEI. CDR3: CASSEYRVSNQPQHF. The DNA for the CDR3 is TGTGCCAGCAGTGAATACCGGGTTAGCAATCAGCCCCAGCATTTT. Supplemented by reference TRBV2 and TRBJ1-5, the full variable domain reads EPEVTQTPSHQVTQMGQEVILRCVPISNHLYFYWYRQILGQKVEFLVSFYNNEISEKSEIFDDQFSVERPDGSNFTLKIRSTKLEDSAMYFCASSEYRVSNQPQHFGDGTRLSIL.

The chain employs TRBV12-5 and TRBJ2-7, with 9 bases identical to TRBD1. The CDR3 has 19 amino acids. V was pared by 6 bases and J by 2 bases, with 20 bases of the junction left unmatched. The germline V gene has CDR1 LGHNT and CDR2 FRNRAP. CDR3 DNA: TGTGCTAGTGGCCAACCAATGCCCGTAACAGGGGGCAGGACCTACGAGCAGTACTTC. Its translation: CASGQPMPVTGGRTYEQYF.

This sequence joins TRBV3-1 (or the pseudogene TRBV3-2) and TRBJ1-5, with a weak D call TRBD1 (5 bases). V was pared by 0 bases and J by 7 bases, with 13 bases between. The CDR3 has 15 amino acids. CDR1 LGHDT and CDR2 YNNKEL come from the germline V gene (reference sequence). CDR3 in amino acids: CASSQDLREGQPQHF. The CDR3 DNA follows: TGTGCCAGCAGCCAAGATCTCAGGGAGGGACAGCCCCAGCATTTT.